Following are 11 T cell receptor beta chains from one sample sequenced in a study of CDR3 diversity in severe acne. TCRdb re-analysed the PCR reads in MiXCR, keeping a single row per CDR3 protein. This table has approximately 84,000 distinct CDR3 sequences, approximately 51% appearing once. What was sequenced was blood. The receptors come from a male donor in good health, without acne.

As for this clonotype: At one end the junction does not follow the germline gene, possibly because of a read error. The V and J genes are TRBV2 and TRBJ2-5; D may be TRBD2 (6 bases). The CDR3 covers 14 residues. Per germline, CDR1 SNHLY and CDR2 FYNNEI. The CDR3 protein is CASKGGLTQGTQYF. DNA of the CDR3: TGTGCCAGCAAGGGAGGACTAACCCAAGGGACCCAGTACTTC.

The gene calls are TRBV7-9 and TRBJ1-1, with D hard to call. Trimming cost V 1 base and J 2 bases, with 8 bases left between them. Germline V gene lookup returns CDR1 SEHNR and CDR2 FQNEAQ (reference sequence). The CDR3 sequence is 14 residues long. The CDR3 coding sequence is TGTGCCAGCAGCTTAGTAGCTCGAAACACTGAAGCTTTCTTT. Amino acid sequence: CASSLVARNTEAFF.

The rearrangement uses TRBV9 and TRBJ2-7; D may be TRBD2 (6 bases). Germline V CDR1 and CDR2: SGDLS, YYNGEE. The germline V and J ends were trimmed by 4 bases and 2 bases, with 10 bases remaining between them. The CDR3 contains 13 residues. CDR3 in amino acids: CASSSRGTYEQYF. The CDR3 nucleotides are TGTGCCAGCAGCTCCCGGGGGACCTACGAGCAGTACTTC.

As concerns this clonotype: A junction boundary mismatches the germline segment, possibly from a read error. In DNA form, the CDR3 reads TGTGCCAGCAGATTCAGCTGGGGCTCCCACGAGCAGTACTTC. It encodes CASRFSWGSHEQYF. The rearrangement links TRBV5-1 to TRBJ2-7, with a weak D call TRBD1 (5 bases). Germline lookup yields CDR1 SGHRS and CDR2 YFSETQ. This CDR3 region has 14 residues.

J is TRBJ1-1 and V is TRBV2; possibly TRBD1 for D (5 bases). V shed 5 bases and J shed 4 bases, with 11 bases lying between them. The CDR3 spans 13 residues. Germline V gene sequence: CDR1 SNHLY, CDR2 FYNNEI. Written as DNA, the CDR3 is TGTGCCAGCAGTAGTCAGGGTCCCACTGAAGCTTTCTTT. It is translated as CASSSQGPTEAFF.

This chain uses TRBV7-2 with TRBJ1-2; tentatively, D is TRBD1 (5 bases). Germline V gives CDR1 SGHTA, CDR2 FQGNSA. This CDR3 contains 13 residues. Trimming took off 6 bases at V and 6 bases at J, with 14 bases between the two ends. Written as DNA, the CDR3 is TGTGCCAGCAGTCCCCCAGGGACCCATGGCTACACCTTC. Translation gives CASSPPGTHGYTF.

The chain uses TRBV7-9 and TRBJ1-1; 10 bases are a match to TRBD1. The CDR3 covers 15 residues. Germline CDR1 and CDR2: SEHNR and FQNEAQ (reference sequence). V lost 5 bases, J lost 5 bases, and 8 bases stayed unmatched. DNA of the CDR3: TGTGCCAGCAGCCCGACAGGGGGCGCTAGGACTGAAGCTTTCTTT. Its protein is CASSPTGGARTEAFF.

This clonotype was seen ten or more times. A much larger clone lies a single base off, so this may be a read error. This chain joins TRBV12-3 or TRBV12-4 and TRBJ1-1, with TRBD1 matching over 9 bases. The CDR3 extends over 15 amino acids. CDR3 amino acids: CASSILTGGITEASF. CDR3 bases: TGTGCCAGCAGTATACTTACAGGGGGCATCACTGAAGCTTCCTTT.

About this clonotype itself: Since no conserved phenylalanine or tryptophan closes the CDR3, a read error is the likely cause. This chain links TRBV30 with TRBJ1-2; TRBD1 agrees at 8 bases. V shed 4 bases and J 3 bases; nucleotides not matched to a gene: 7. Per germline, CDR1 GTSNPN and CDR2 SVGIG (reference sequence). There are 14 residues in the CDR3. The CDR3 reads CAWTRDRWYYGYTI. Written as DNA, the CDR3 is TGTGCCTGGACTCGGGACAGGTGGTACTATGGCTACACCATC.

The CDR3 protein is CASSSRTSGGAGTDTQYF. The CDR3 bases are TGTGCCAGCAGCTCCCGGACTAGCGGGGGGGCCGGCACAGATACGCAGTATTTT. The V and J genes are TRBV13 and TRBJ2-3; TRBD2 matches at 15 bases. The CDR3 is 18 residues long. Losses at the gene ends were 4 bases for V and 1 base for J; bases not matched to a gene: 6. Germline V gene sequence: CDR1 PRHDT, CDR2 FYEKMQ (reference sequence). Supplemented by reference TRBV13 and TRBJ2-3, the full variable domain reads AAGVIQSPRHLIKEKRETATLKCYPIPRHDTVYWYQQGPGQDPQFLISFYEKMQSDKGSIPDRFSAQQFSDYHSELNMSSLELGDSALYFCASSSRTSGGAGTDTQYFGPGTRLTVL.

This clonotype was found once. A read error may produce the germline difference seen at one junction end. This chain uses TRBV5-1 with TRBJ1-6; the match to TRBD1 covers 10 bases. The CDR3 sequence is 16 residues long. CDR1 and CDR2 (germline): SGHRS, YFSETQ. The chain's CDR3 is CASGLAGTGVPSPLHF. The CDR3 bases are TGCGCCAGCGGCTTGGCCGGGACAGGGGTGCCTTCACCCCTCCACTTT. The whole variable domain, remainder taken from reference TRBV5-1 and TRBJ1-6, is KAGVTQTPRYLIKTRGQQVTLSCSPISGHRSVSWYQQTPGQGLQFLFEYFSETQRNKGNFPGRFSGRQFSNSRSEMNVSTLELGDSALYLCASGLAGTGVPSPLHFGNGTRLTVT.